Listed below are T cell receptor beta chains from one sample, sequenced in a study of tumor T cells in aggressive B-cell lymphoma. Repertoires were generated with immunoSEQ multiplex PCR, while TCRdb's copy carries only in-frame clones and drops some. The table lists about 11,000 clones, about nine tenths of them singletons, with 2.2% in the top ten. Sample: tumor tissue. The receptors stem from an adult with diffuse large B cell lymphoma. Each CDR3 is given without its conserved first and last residue.

v_call	j_call	cdr3_aa
TRBV5-1	TRBJ2-5	ASSSSGTPQETQY
TRBV29-1	TRBJ1-1	SVGVGGGNTEAF
TRBV27	TRBJ2-7	ASRTTGTATYEQY
TRBV4-1	TRBJ1-5	ASSQSRPGTGGQPQH
TRBV7-2	TRBJ2-3	ASSFSPGGTQY
TRBV28	TRBJ2-2	ASRLYDSNGELF
TRBV6-1	TRBJ2-7	ASSTDRGTRGEQY
TRBV28	TRBJ1-2	ASSPPPDSGYGYT
TRBV10-2	TRBJ2-1	ASERAVDEQF
TRBV11-2	TRBJ1-3	ASSSATGAGNTIY
TRBV7-2	TRBJ2-7	ASSLSGNYEQY
TRBV11-2	TRBJ2-1	ASSLGGGYNEQF
TRBV30	TRBJ2-1	ASERSYLKDEQF
TRBV11-2	TRBJ1-1	ASSRQLNTEAF
TRBV19	TRBJ2-3	ASNAGGIDTQY
TRBV6-5	TRBJ1-6	ASSPPEASPLH